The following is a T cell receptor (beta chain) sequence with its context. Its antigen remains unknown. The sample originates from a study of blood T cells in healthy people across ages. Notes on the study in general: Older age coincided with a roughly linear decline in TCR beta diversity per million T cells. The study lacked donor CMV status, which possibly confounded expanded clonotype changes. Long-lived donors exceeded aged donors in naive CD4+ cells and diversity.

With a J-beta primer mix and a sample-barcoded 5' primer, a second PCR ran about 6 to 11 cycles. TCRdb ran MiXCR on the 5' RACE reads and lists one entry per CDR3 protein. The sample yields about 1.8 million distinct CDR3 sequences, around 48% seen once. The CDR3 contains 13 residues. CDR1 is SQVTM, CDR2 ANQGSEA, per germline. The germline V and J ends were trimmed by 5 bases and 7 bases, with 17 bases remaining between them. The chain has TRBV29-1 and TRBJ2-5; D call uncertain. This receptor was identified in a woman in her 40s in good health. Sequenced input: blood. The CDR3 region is CSVLRPLKGTQYF. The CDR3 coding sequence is TGCAGCGTTCTTAGACCTCTGAAGGGGACCCAGTACTTC. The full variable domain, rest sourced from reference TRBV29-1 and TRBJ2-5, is SAVISQKPSRDICQRGTSLTIQCQVDSQVTMMFWYRQQPGQSLTLIATANQGSEATYESGFVIDKFPISRPNLTFSTLTVSNMSPEDSSIYLCSVLRPLKGTQYFGPGTRLLVL.